A selection of T cell receptor beta chains follows, all from one sample in a study of blood T cells in healthy people across ages. TCRdb called the 5' RACE reads again in MiXCR, with one record for every CDR3 protein. The repertoire holds approximately 940,000 distinct CDR3 sequences, with roughly 50% as singletons. Sequencing was done on a sample of blood. The receptors come from a young man in good health. CDR3s leave out the opening cysteine and the closing phenylalanine or tryptophan. Fields, in order: V gene, J gene, D gene, CDR3 protein. D genes are given only for firm matches.

V: TRBV27
J: TRBJ2-7
D: TRBD1
CDR3: ASRGQNYEQY

V: TRBV9
J: TRBJ2-1
D: TRBD2
CDR3: ASSVKASGGARLNEQF

V: TRBV11-2
J: .
D: TRBD1
CDR3: ASSDPDTDRLYEQY

V: TRBV3-1
J: TRBJ2-1
D: TRBD2
CDR3: ASSQGIREAYNEQF

V: TRBV6-1
J: TRBJ1-5
D: .
CDR3: ASSDLQGSNQPQH

V: TRBV20-1
J: TRBJ1-4
D: .
CDR3: SAGIDGEKLF

V: TRBV28
J: TRBJ1-2
D: .
CDR3: ATEDRGGGYT

V: TRBV2
J: TRBJ1-5
D: TRBD1
CDR3: AGSDGQGAIGYQPQH

V: TRBV6-5
J: TRBJ2-5
D: .
CDR3: ASSYDETQY

V: TRBV7-9
J: TRBJ1-2
D: TRBD1
CDR3: AGTQGTGGYGYT

V: TRBV7-2
J: TRBJ2-7
D: .
CDR3: ASSRTAETFYEQY

V: TRBV15
J: TRBJ1-1
D: .
CDR3: ATSRAQGMNTEAF

V: TRBV5-1
J: TRBJ2-2
D: TRBD1
CDR3: ASNQGQGVTGELF

V: TRBV5-1
J: TRBJ2-3
D: .
CDR3: ASSLELAVTDTQY

V: TRBV2
J: TRBJ2-3
D: .
CDR3: ASTSGGAPAADTQY

V: TRBV5-1
J: TRBJ2-3
D: TRBD2
CDR3: ASSLAGGGGYLAQY

V: TRBV29-1
J: TRBJ2-1
D: TRBD1
CDR3: SVAGTEAMYNEQF

V: TRBV10-2
J: TRBJ2-3
D: TRBD2
CDR3: ASIGGGGNTDTQY